These T cell receptor beta chains were read from a single sample in a study of a mutant IDH1 vaccine in newly diagnosed glioma. These receptors have no known antigen. Assay: immunoSEQ multiplex PCR; the TCRdb copy retains only in-frame clones and omits some. The table includes some 63,000 clones, roughly four fifths detected once. The specimen comprised PBMCs, sampled from a glioma patient whose treatment included an IDH1 peptide vaccine. The receptors were gathered from a man in his forties or fifties with glioma. Both conserved end residues are part of each CDR3. The order of the fields is CDR3 protein, CDR3 DNA, J gene, V gene, D gene, clone size. D genes are given only for firm matches. Clone size, where shown, is once, few, many, or a class for clones that have expanded.

cdr3_aa: CASSLGHRVKNYGYTF; cdr3_nt: TGTGCCAGCAGCTTGGGCCACAGGGTCAAAAACTATGGCTACACCTTC; j_call: TRBJ1-2; v_call: TRBV5-6; d_call: NA; clone_size: NA
cdr3_aa: CASSLSGVGEQYF; cdr3_nt: TGTGCCAGCAGCTTGTCAGGGGTAGGCGAGCAGTACTTC; j_call: TRBJ2-7; v_call: TRBV7-8; d_call: NA; clone_size: few
cdr3_aa: CASSLWGSTQETQYF; cdr3_nt: TGTGCCAGTTCTCTTTGGGGATCCACACAAGAGACCCAGTACTTC; j_call: TRBJ2-5; v_call: TRBV19; d_call: NA; clone_size: NA
cdr3_aa: CASSLQGSGANVLTF; cdr3_nt: TGTGCCAGCAGCTTGCAGGGGTCTGGGGCCAACGTCCTGACTTTC; j_call: TRBJ2-6; v_call: TRBV5-4; d_call: NA; clone_size: NA
cdr3_aa: CASSPGGNTEAFF; cdr3_nt: TGTGCCAGCAGCCCAGGGGGGAACACTGAAGCTTTCTTT; j_call: TRBJ1-1; v_call: TRBV28; d_call: TRBD1; clone_size: few
cdr3_aa: CASSLRRSGGSTDTQYF; cdr3_nt: TGTGCCAGCAGCCTCCGTCGTAGCGGGGGATCCACAGATACGCAGTATTTT; j_call: TRBJ2-3; v_call: TRBV7-2; d_call: TRBD2; clone_size: NA
cdr3_aa: CASSESGTNEKLFF; cdr3_nt: TGCGCCAGCAGCGAAAGCGGAACTAATGAAAAACTGTTTTTT; j_call: TRBJ1-4; v_call: TRBV5-1; d_call: NA; clone_size: NA
cdr3_aa: CASSSVQGNYGYTF; cdr3_nt: TGTGCCAGCAGCTCAGTACAGGGAAACTATGGCTACACCTTC; j_call: TRBJ1-2; v_call: TRBV11-2; d_call: NA; clone_size: NA
cdr3_aa: CASSLVSGVNEQFF; cdr3_nt: TGCGCCAGCAGCTTGGTATCCGGGGTAAATGAGCAGTTCTTC; j_call: TRBJ2-1; v_call: TRBV5-1; d_call: NA; clone_size: NA
cdr3_aa: CASSQYFGATGELFF; cdr3_nt: TGTGCCAGCAGCCAATACTTCGGGGCCACCGGGGAGCTGTTTTTT; j_call: TRBJ2-2; v_call: TRBV14; d_call: NA; clone_size: NA